The entry below describes one T cell receptor (beta chain). Its antigen is undetermined. This specimen comes from a study of shared clonotypes between healthy human individuals. Clones were sequenced by immunoSEQ multiplex PCR, and TCRdb holds only the in-frame ones, with some missing. The data contain about 670,000 clones, 60% to 80% of them singletons. Study outcomes and limitations: The expectation was that sequencing depth would affect clonotype sharing among donors. Few donors limited the genetic and exposure-history diversity represented. The researchers took only blood, and tissue repertoires probably look different. Non-shared clonotypes showed lower generation probabilities than clonotypes common to all four donors.

Germline values: CDR1 SNHLY, CDR2 FYNNEI. This CDR3 has 14 residues. Trimming removed 6 bases at V and 4 bases at J, with 13 bases between. What was sequenced was memory CD4+ T cells sorted from blood. Subset denoted: CD45RA-negative fraction. This receptor was obtained from a woman aged 25 to 39 in good health. This rearrangement joins TRBV2 to TRBJ1-5; D is undetermined. The CDR3 DNA sequence: TGTGCCAGCAGCCCCTCTGGGGTGAATCAGCCCCAGCATTTT. Protein sequence: CASSPSGVNQPQHF.